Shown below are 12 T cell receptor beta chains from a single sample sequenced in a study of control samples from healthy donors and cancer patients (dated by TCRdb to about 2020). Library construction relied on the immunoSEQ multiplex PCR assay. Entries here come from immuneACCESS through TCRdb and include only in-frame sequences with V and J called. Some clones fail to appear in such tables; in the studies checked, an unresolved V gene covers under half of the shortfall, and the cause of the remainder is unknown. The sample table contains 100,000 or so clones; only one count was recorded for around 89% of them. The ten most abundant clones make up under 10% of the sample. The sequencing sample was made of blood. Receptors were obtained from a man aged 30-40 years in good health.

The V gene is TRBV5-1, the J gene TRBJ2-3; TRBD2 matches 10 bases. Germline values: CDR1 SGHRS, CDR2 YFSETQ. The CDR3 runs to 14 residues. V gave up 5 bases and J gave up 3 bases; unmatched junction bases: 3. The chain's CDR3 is CASSLAGATDTQYF. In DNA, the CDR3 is TGCGCCAGCAGTCTAGCGGGAGCGACAGATACGCAGTATTTT.

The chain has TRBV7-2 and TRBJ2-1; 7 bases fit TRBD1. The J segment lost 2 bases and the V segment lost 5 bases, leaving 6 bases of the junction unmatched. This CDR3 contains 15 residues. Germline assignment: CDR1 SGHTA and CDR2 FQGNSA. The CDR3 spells CASSTLGQTYNEQFF. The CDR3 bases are TGTGCCAGCAGCACCCTGGGACAGACCTACAATGAGCAGTTCTTC. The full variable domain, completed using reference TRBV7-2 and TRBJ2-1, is GAGVSQSPSNKVTEKGKDVELRCDPISGHTALYWYRQSLGQGLEFLIYFQGNSAPDKSGLPSDRFSAERTGGSVSTLTIQRTQQEDSAVYLCASSTLGQTYNEQFFGPGTRLTVL.

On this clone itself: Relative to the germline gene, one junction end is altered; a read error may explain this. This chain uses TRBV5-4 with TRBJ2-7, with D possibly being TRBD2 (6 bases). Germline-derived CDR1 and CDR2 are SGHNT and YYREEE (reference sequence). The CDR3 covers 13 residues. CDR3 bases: TGTGCCAGCAGCTTGGGACTAGAGTACGGGCAGTACTTC. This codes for CASSLGLEYGQYF.

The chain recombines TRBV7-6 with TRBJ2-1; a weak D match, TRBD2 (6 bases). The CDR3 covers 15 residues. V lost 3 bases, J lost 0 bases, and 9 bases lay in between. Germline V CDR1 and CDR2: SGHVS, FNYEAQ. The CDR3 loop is CASSFAGPSYNEQFF. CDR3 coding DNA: TGTGCCAGCAGCTTTGCGGGACCCTCCTACAATGAGCAGTTCTTC.

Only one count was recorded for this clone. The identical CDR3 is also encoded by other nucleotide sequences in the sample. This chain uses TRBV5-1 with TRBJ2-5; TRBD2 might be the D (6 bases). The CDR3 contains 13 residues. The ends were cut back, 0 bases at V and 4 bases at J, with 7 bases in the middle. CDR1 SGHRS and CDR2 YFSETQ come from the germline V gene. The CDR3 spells CASSLVGGETQYF. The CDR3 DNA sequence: TGCGCCAGCAGCTTGGTGGGGGGAGAGACCCAGTACTTC.

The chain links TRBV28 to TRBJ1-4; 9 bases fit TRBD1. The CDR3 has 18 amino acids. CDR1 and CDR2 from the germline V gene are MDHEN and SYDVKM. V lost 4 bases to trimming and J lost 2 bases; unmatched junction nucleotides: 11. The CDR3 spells CASSYNVPGQGTNEKLFF. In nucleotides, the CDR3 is TGTGCCAGCAGTTATAACGTCCCGGGACAGGGTACTAATGAAAAACTGTTTTTT.

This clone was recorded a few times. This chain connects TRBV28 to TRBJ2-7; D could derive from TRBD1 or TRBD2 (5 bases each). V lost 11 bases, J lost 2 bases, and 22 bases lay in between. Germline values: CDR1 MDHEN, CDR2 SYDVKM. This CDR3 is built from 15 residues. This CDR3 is CASLMSGTVTYEQYF. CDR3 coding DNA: TGTGCCTCTCTTATGTCAGGGACGGTTACCTACGAGCAGTACTTC.

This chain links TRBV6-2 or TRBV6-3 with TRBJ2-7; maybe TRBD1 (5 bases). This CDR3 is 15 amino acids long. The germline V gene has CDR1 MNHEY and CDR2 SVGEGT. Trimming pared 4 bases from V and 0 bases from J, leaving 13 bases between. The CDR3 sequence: CASSSPGQNSYEQYF. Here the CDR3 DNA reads TGTGCCAGCAGTTCCCCCGGACAAAACTCCTACGAGCAGTACTTC.

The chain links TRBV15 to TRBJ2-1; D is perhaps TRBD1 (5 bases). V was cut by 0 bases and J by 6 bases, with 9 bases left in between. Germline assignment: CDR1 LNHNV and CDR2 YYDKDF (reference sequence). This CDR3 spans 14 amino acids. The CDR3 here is CATSRDRQSNEQFF. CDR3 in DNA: TGTGCCACCAGCAGAGATCGACAGTCCAATGAGCAGTTCTTC.

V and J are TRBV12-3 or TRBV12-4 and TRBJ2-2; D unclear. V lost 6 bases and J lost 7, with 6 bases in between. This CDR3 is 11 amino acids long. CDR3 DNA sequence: TGTGCCAGCAGATTAAGCGGGGAGCTGTTTTTT. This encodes CASRLSGELFF.

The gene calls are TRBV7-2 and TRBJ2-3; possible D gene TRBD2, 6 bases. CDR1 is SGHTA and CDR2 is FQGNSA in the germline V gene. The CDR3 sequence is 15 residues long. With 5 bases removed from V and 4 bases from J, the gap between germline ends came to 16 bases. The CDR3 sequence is CASSLGGVNADTQYF. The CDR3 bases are TGTGCCAGCAGCCTCGGGGGAGTTAATGCAGATACGCAGTATTTT.

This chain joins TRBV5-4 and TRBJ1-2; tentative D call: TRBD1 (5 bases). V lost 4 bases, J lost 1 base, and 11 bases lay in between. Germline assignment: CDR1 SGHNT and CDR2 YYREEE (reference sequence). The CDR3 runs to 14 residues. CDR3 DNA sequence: TGTGCCAGCAGCGGGAAGACAGATAACTATGGCTACACCTTC. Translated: CASSGKTDNYGYTF. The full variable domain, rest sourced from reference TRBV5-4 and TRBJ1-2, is ETGVTQSPTHLIKTRGQQVTLRCSSQSGHNTVSWYQQALGQGPQFIFQYYREEENGRGNFPPRFSGLQFPNYSSELNVNALELDDSALYLCASSGKTDNYGYTFGSGTRLTVV.